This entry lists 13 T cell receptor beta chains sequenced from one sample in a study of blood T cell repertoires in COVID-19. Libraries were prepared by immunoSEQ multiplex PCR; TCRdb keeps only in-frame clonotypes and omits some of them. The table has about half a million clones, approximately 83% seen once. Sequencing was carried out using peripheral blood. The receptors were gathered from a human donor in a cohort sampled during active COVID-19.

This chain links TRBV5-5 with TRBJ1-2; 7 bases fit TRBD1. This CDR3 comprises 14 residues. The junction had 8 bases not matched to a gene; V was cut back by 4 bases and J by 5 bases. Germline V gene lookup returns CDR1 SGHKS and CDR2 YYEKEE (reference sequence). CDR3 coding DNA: TGTGCCAGCAGCCGGGGGACAGAAACTTATGGCTACACCTTC. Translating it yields CASSRGTETYGYTF.

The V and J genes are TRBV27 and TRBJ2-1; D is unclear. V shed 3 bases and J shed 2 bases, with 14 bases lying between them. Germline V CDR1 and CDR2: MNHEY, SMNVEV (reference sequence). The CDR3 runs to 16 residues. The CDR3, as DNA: TGTGCCAGCAGTTTTACAGCCCCTGGCGCCTACAATGAGCAGTTCTTC. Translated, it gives CASSFTAPGAYNEQFF.

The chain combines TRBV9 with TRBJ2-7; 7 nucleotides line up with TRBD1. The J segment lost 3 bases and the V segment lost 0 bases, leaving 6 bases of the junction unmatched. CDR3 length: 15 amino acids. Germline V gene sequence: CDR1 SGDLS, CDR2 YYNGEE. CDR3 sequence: CASSVGGQPVYEQYF. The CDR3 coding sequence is TGTGCCAGCAGCGTAGGGGGACAGCCCGTCTACGAGCAGTACTTC.

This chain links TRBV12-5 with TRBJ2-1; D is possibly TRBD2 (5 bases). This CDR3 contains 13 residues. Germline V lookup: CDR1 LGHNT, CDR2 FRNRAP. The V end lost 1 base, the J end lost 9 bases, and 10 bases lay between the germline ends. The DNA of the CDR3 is TGTGCTAGTGGTTTGGCCCCGGGAAGTGAGCAGTTCTTC. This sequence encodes CASGLAPGSEQFF.

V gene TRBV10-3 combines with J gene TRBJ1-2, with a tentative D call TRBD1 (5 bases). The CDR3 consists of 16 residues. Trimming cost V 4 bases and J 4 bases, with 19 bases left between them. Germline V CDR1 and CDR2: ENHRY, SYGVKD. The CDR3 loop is CAISGGGSEGSYGYTF. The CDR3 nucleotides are TGTGCCATCAGTGGCGGGGGTAGCGAAGGATCCTATGGCTACACCTTC.

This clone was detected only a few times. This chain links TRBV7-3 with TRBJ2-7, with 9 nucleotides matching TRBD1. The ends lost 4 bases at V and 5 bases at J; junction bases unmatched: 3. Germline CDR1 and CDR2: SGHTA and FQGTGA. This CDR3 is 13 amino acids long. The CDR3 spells CASSSTGGDEQYF. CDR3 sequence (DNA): TGTGCCAGCAGCTCGACAGGGGGGGACGAGCAGTACTTC.

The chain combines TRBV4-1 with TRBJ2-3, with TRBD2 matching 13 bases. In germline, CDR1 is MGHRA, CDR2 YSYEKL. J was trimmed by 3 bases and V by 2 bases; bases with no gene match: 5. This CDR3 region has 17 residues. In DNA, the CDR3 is TGCGCCAGCAGCCAATTACTAGCGGGAGGGCCAACAGATACGCAGTATTTT. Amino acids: CASSQLLAGGPTDTQYF.

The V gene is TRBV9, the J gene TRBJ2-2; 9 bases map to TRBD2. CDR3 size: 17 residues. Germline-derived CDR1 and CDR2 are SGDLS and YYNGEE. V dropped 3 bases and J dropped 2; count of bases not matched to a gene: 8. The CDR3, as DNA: TGTGCCAGCAGCGCCGAAATGACTAGCGGAAACACCGGGGAGCTGTTTTTT. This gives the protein CASSAEMTSGNTGELFF.

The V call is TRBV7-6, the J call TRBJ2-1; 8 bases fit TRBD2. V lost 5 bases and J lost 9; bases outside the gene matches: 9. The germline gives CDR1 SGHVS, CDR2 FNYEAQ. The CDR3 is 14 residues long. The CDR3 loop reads CASSKFGSGGEQFF. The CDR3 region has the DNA TGTGCCAGCAGCAAATTCGGGAGCGGGGGTGAGCAGTTCTTC.

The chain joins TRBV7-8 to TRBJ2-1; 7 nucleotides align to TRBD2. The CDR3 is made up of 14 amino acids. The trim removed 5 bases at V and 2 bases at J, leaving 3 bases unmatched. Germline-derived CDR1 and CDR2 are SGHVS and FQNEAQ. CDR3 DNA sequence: TGTGCCAGCAGCCACGCGGGGGCCTACAATGAGCAGTTCTTC. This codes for CASSHAGAYNEQFF.

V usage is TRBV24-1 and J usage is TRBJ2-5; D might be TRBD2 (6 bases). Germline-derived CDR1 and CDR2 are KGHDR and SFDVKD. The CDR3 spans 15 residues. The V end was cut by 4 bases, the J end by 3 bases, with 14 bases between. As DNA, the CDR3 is TGTGCCACCAGTGAGCCGGGACTCTCGGAAGAGACCCAGTACTTC. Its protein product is CATSEPGLSEETQYF.

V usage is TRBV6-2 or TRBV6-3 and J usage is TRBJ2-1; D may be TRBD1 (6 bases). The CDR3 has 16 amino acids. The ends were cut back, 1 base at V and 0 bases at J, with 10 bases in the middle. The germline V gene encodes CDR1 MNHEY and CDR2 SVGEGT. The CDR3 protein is CASSYFQGISYNEQFF. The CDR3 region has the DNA TGTGCCAGCAGTTACTTCCAGGGGATCTCCTACAATGAGCAGTTCTTC.

Here the CDR3 DNA reads TGTGCCAGCAGCGCTGGACCGACTAGCGTCAATGAGCAGTTCTTC. It specifies CASSAGPTSVNEQFF. This chain connects TRBV9 to TRBJ2-1; 8 bases line up with TRBD2. J lost 6 bases, V lost 3 bases, and 8 bases had no gene match. The CDR3 sequence is 15 residues long. CDR1 SGDLS and CDR2 YYNGEE come from the germline V gene. Looking up the rest from reference TRBV9 and TRBJ2-1 gives the full variable domain: DSGVTQTPKHLITATGQRVTLRCSPRSGDLSVYWYQQSLDQGLQFLIQYYNGEERAKGNILERFSAQQFPDLHSELNLSSLELGDSALYFCASSAGPTSVNEQFFGPGTRLTVL.